One sample yielded the 9 T cell receptor beta chains listed below, sequenced in a study of CD8+ T cells in alopecia areata. Reverse transcribed after extraction, RNA yielded cDNA as the sequencing template. This table comes from immunoSEQ multiplex PCR, and its TCRdb copy is limited to in-frame clones, with some not included. The sample lists 100,000 to 130,000 clones, roughly 60% occurring once. Source material: CD8+ T cells sorted from blood. All receptors come from a human donor in good health.

In this sample, this clone turned up a few times. The chain couples TRBV25-1 to TRBJ2-7, with D perhaps matching TRBD1 (5 bases). The CDR3 is made up of 13 amino acids. The germline V and J ends were trimmed by 5 bases and 5 bases, with 13 bases remaining between them. Germline V gene sequence: CDR1 MGHDK, CDR2 SYGVNS. The CDR3 DNA reads TGTGCCAGCAGTCCAGGGTTAGCCAACGAGCAGTACTTC. This gives the protein CASSPGLANEQYF.

The CDR3 protein is CASSLVSTGQPNYGYTF. CDR3 nucleotides: TGTGCCAGCAGCTTAGTCAGCACCGGACAGCCAAACTATGGCTACACCTTC. This chain joins TRBV7-9 and TRBJ1-2, with D possibly being TRBD1 (6 bases). CDR1 and CDR2 from the germline V gene are SEHNR and FQNEAQ (reference sequence). With 1 base removed from V and 2 bases from J, the gap between germline ends came to 17 bases. This CDR3 is built from 17 residues.

The chain employs TRBV2 and TRBJ2-5; D unclear. The closer fit of TRBJ2-7 to the DNA end suggests the J call may be wrong. The CDR3 runs to 14 residues. CDR1 and CDR2 (germline): SNHLY, FYNNEI. Written as DNA, the CDR3 is TGTGCCAGCAGTGAAGAAGCCTGGTCCTACGAGCAGTACTTC. Translating it yields CASSEEAWSYEQYF.

The CDR3 sequence is CASSRLSTDTQYF. In DNA form, the CDR3 reads TGTGCCAGCTCCAGGTTGAGCACAGATACGCAGTATTTT. The chain uses TRBV6-5 and TRBJ2-3; D unresolved. V was shortened by 8 bases and J by 0 bases, with 9 bases between the two germline ends. The germline V gene encodes CDR1 MNHEY and CDR2 SVGAGI. The CDR3 has 13 residues.

This clone came up a few times. The gene calls are TRBV5-1 and TRBJ2-7; TRBD1 might be the D (6 bases). CDR1 is SGHRS and CDR2 is YFSETQ in the germline V gene. This CDR3 comprises 15 residues. The germline V and J ends were trimmed by 4 bases and 3 bases, with 17 bases remaining between them. CDR3 in amino acids: CASSRVQGYLYEQYF. As DNA, the CDR3 is TGCGCCAGCAGCAGGGTACAGGGTTACCTCTACGAGCAGTACTTC.

The chain is built from TRBV5-1 and TRBJ1-1; D may be TRBD1 (5 bases). The V end lost 3 bases, the J end lost 6 bases, and 12 bases lay between the germline ends. Germline CDR1 SGHRS, CDR2 YFSETQ. The CDR3 is 13 amino acids. The CDR3: CASSWTSGSEAFF. The CDR3 DNA follows: TGCGCCAGCAGCTGGACATCTGGATCTGAAGCTTTCTTT. Looking up the rest from reference TRBV5-1 and TRBJ1-1 gives the full variable domain: KAGVTQTPRYLIKTRGQQVTLSCSPISGHRSVSWYQQTPGQGLQFLFEYFSETQRNKGNFPGRFSGRQFSNSRSEMNVSTLELGDSALYLCASSWTSGSEAFFGQGTRLTVV.

The chain links TRBV4-1 to TRBJ1-2; no clear D gene. The CDR3 totals 12 residues. The V gene lost 2 bases and the J gene lost 8 bases, with 9 bases spanning the gap. Germline assignment: CDR1 MGHRA and CDR2 YSYEKL. The CDR3 coding sequence is TGCGCCAGCAGCCAAATTATGGGGGGCTACACCTTC. Its protein product is CASSQIMGGYTF.

This clone occurred a few times. J is TRBJ1-2 and V is TRBV7-2; no clear D. Germline CDR1 and CDR2: SGHTA and FQGNSA. V lost 6 bases and J lost 3, with 14 bases in between. The CDR3 contains 14 residues. The CDR3 nucleotides are TGTGCCAGCAGTTCCGATCCTTCATACTATGGCTACACCTTC. Translation gives CASSSDPSYYGYTF. The whole variable domain, remainder taken from reference TRBV7-2 and TRBJ1-2, is GAGVSQSPSNKVTEKGKDVELRCDPISGHTALYWYRQSLGQGLEFLIYFQGNSAPDKSGLPSDRFSAERTGGSVSTLTIQRTQQEDSAVYLCASSSDPSYYGYTFGSGTRLTVV.

The CDR3 protein is CSVLTLANSGNTIYF. The CDR3 region has the DNA TGCAGCGTTCTAACCCTGGCCAACTCTGGAAACACCATATATTTT. The chain has TRBV29-1 and TRBJ1-3; D is unclear. Germline V lookup: CDR1 SQVTM, CDR2 ANQGSEA. The CDR3 extends over 15 amino acids. Trimming shortened V by 5 bases and J by 0 bases, and 14 bases separated the two germline ends.